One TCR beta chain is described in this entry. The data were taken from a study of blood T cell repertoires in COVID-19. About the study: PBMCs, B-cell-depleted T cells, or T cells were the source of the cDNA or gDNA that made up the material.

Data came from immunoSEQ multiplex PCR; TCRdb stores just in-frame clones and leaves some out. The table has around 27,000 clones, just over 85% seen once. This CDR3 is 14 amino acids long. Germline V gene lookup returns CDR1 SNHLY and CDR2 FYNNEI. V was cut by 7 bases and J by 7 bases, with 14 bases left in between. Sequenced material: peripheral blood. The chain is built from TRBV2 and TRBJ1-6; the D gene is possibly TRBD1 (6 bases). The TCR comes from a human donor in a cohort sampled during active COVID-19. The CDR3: CASKVLQGNSPLHF. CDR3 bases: TGTGCCAGCAAGGTTCTACAGGGCAATTCACCCCTCCACTTT.